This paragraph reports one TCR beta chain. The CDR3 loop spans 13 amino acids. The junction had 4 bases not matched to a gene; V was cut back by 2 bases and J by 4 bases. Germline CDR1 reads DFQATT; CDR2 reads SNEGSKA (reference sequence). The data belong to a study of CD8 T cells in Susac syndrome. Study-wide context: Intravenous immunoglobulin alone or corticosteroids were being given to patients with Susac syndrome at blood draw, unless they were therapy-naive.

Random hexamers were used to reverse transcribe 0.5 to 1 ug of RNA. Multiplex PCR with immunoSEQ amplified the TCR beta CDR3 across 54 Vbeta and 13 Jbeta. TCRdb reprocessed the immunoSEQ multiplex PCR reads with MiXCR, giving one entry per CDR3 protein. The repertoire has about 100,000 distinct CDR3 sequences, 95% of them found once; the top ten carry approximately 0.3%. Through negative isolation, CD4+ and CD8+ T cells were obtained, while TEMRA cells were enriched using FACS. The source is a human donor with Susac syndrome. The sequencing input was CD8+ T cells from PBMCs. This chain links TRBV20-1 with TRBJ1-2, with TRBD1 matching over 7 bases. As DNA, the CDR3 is TGCAGTGCTAGACGCCGGGACAGCTATGGCTACACCTTC. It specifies CSARRRDSYGYTF.